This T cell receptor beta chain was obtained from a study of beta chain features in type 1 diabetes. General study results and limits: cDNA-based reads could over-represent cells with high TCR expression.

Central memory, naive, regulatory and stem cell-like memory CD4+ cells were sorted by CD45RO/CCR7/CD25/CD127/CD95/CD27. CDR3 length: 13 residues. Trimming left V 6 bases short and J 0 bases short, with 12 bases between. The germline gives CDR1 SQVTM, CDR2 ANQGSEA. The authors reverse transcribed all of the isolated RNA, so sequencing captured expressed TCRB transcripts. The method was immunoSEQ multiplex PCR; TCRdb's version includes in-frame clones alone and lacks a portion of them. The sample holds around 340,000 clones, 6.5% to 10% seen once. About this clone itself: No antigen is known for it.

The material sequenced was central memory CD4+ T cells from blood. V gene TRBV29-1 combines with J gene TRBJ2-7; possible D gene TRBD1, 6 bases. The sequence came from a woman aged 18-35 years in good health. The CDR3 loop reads CSVRRGGSYEQYF. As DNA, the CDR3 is TGCAGCGTCAGAAGAGGGGGCTCCTACGAGCAGTACTTC.